What follows describes a single T cell receptor (beta chain). Its matching antigen is unknown. Trimming cost V 0 bases and J 3 bases, with 13 bases left between them. The length of the CDR3 is 15 residues. The study ran its PCR with 60 Vbeta and 13 Jbeta primers. TCRdb keeps only in-frame clones here, not all; method: immunoSEQ multiplex PCR. The data show about 180,000 clones, around 80% seen once. The source of the sample is a study of cytomegalovirus exposure and HLA in healthy donors. The study's findings and limits: The classifier, whose performance was assessed in both the original and validation cohorts, reportedly diagnosed cytomegalovirus status with high specificity and sensitivity.

This TCR derives from a girl aged 10 to 17 in good health and CMV-seropositive. Material: PBMCs. V gene TRBV5-3 combines with J gene TRBJ2-7; D possibly corresponds to TRBD1 (6 bases). TRBV5-3 is noted as an ORF with a role that remains uncertain. The CDR3 DNA reads as TGTGCCAGAAGCTTGGACAGGGTATTCGACTACGAGCAGTACTTC. Protein sequence: CARSLDRVFDYEQYF.